Included here is one T cell receptor (beta chain) sequence, with context. Its antigen is as yet unknown. This CDR3 comprises 14 residues. CDR1 and CDR2 (germline): GTSNPN, SVGIG (reference sequence). The J segment lost 8 bases and the V segment lost 3 bases, leaving 5 bases of the junction unmatched. The repertoire was sequenced with immunoSEQ multiplex PCR; TCRdb's copy has only in-frame clones and lacks some. The repertoire includes 250,000 to 350,000 clones, approximately 90% of them detected once, and over 1% sits in the top ten. The sample originates from a study of cytomegalovirus exposure and HLA in healthy donors. General study points: The study found most TCR sequences rare, yet found some public TCRs in many donors.

The clonotype originates from a woman aged 25 to 39 in good health and CMV-seropositive. The sequenced sample was PBMCs. This rearrangement joins TRBV30 to TRBJ1-4, with 11 bases aligning to TRBD1. The CDR3 loop reads CAWSGQGALEKLFF. The CDR3 DNA reads TGTGCCTGGAGCGGACAGGGGGCCTTGGAAAAACTGTTTTTT.